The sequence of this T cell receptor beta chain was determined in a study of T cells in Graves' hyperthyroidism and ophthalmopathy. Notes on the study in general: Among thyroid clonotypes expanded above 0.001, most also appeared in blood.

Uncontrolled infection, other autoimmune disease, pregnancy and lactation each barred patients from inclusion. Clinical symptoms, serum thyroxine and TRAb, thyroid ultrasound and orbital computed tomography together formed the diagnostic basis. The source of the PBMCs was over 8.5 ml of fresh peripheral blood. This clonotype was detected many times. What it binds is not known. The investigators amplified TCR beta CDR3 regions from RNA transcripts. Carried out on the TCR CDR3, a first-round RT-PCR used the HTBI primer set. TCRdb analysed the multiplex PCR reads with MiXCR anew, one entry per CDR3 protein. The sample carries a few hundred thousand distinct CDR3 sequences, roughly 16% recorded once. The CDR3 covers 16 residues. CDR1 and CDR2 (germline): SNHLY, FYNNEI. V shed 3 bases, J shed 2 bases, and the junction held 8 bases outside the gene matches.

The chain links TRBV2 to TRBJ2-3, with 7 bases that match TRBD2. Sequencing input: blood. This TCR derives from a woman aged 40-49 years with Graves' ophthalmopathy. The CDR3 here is CASSEGGLGATDTQYF. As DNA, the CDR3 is TGTGCCAGCAGTGAGGGCGGACTAGGGGCCACAGATACGCAGTATTTT. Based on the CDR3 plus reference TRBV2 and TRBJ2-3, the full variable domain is EPEVTQTPSHQVTQMGQEVILRCVPISNHLYFYWYRQILGQKVEFLVSFYNNEISEKSEIFDDQFSVERPDGSNFTLKIRSTKLEDSAMYFCASSEGGLGATDTQYFGPGTRLTVL.